This TCR beta chain was sequenced for a study of blood T cell repertoires in COVID-19. Study at large: Spain, Italy and the United States supplied samples that represented acute and convalescent COVID-19. Sources were T cells, B-cell-depleted T cells, or PBMCs; the material itself was cDNA or gDNA.

Clones were read by immunoSEQ multiplex PCR, and TCRdb kept only the in-frame ones, dropping some. The sample has some 670,000 clones, 70% to 90% seen once. Sequencing was done on a sample of peripheral blood. This TCR was sampled from a woman under 30 with acute or convalescent COVID-19.

In nucleotides, the CDR3 is TGTGCCAGCAAAGGCGTCGGACAGGGGCCAGCCAAAAACATTCAGTACTTC. Translating gives CASKGVGQGPAKNIQYF. V and J are TRBV4-2 and TRBJ2-4, with 9 positions matching TRBD1. This CDR3 has 17 amino acids. In germline, CDR1 is LGHNA, CDR2 YNFKEQ. Trimming removed 7 bases from V and 0 bases from J; junction bases left unmatched: 10.